This TCR beta chain originates from a study of metastatic and nonmetastatic thyroid tumors (dated by TCRdb to the early 2020s). Notes on the research overall: Repertoires from peripheral blood and from tumor or nodule tissue samples of malignant and benign thyroid patients were compared.

What the research found in general, with its limitations: TCR beta diversity was reported as significantly higher in malignant tumors than in benign nodules, in both blood and tumor samples.

The library was prepared using PCR. The sequencer listed for this sample is Illumina HiSeq 4000. The TCR beta-chain CDR3 region of each patient was profiled by high-throughput sequencing. Under the source paper's analysis protocol: CDR3 differences across clinicopathological groups were used to build a classifier for discriminating distant-metastatic papillary thyroid cancer patients. To measure repertoire diversity the researchers used the Shannon index, while the Morisita-Horn index served to gauge how similar the tumor and blood repertoires were. TCRdb trimmed the raw reads at Q25, called clones with MiXCR and kept productive beta chains. TCRdb's processing, not the authors' own work, is the source of the V and J calls. The sample has around 23,000 clones on record, about 30% of them singletons. In total, the top ten clones hold approximately 20% of the sample. Taking its sample share into account, this clone is medium-sized (0.01 to 0.1%). The antigen this receptor binds is unknown. Base qualities are missing; no much larger clone stands one base away.

Before undergoing thyroid surgery, none of the patients had been given any kind of treatment. The study retrospectively analysed patient clinical samples collected from about 2012 to 2018 using T-cell receptor beta sequencing. CDR1 SGHRS and CDR2 YFSETQ are derived from the germline V gene. From cysteine to phenylalanine, the CDR3 is 17 amino acids long. Kept here is only the CDR3 DNA, which spans 51 bases and is read in frame from base 1. Cut back by 0 bases and 0 bases, the V and J ends lie 15 bases apart. Material for sequencing was blood. The receptor comes from a female donor with papillary thyroid cancer or a benign thyroid nodule (not recorded which). Some clones in this sample may be carry-over from other donors' samples. The sequence joins TRBV5-1 to TRBJ1-2; TRBD1 is a weak D gene call, 5 bases matching. The DNA sequence reads TGCGCCAGCAGCTTGGATGGCAGGGTGGGGGCTAACTATGGCTACACCTTC. It translates to CASSLDGRVGANYGYTF. Reference TRBV5-1 and TRBJ1-2 genes cover what lies past the CDR3, so the full variable domain is KAGVTQTPRYLIKTRGQQVTLSCSPISGHRSVSWYQQTPGQGLQFLFEYFSETQRNKGNFPGRFSGRQFSNSRSEMNVSTLELGDSALYLCASSLDGRVGANYGYTFGSGTRLTVV.